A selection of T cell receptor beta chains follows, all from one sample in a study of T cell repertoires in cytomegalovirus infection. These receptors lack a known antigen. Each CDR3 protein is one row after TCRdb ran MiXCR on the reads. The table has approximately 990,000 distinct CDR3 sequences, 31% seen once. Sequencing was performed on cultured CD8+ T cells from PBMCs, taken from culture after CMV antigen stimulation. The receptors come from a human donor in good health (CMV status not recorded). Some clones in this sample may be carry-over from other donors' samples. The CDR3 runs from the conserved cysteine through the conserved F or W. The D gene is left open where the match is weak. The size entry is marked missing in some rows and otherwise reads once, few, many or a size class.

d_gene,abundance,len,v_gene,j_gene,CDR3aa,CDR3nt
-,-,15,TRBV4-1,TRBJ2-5,CASSREEGDQETQYF,TGCGCCAGCAGCCGAGAGGAAGGGGACCAAGAGACCCAGTACTTC
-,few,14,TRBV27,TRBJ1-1,CASSFRSSGLGAFF,TGTGCCAGCAGTTTTAGGAGCTCGGGCCTCGGAGCTTTCTTT
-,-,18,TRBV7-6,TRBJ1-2,CASRPSRVQLPSNYGYTF,TGTGCCAGCAGACCAAGCAGGGTCCAGCTCCCCTCGAATTATGGCTACACCTTC
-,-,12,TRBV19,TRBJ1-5,CASSTVNQPQHF,TGTGCCAGTAGTACAGTCAATCAGCCCCAGCATTTT
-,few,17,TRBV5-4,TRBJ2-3,CASSLVIGQPDTDTQYF,TGTGCCAGCAGCTTGGTTATAGGCCAGCCAGACACAGATACGCAGTATTTT
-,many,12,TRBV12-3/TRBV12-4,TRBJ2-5,CASGPHEETQYF,TGTGCCAGCGGACCTCACGAGGAGACCCAGTACTTC
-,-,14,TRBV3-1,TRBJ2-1,CASSLAFSYNEQFF,TGTGCCAGCAGCCTAGCTTTCTCCTACAATGAGCAGTTCTTC
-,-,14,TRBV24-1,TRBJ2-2,CATSQTGNTGELFF,TGTGCCACCAGTCAGACGGGGAACACCGGGGAGCTGTTTTTT
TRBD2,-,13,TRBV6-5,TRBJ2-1,CASRAGGQNEQFF,TGTGCCAGCAGAGCGGGGGGGCAGAATGAGCAGTTCTTC
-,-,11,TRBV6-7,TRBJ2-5,CARGSRETQYF,TGTGCCAGAGGAAGTAGAGAGACCCAGTACTTC
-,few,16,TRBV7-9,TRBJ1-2,CASSLPSSLGVYGYTF,TGTGCCAGCAGCTTACCCTCTAGCCTAGGGGTCTATGGCTACACCTTC
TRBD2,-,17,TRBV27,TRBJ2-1,CATTGLAGDSSYNEQFF,TGTGCCACTACGGGACTAGCGGGGGATAGCTCCTACAATGAGCAGTTCTTC
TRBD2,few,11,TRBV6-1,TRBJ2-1,CAIAGGNEQFF,TGTGCCATCGCGGGGGGCAATGAGCAGTTCTTC
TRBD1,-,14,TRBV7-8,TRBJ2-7,CASSLHGTDYEQYF,TGTGCCAGCAGCCTACACGGGACAGACTACGAGCAGTACTTC
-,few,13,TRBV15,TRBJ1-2,CATSRDEAYGYTF,TGTGCCACCAGCAGAGATGAGGCCTATGGCTACACCTTC
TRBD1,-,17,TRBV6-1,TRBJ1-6,CASSEAPGQGYNSPLHF,TGTGCCAGCAGTGAAGCACCGGGACAGGGCTATAATTCACCCCTCCACTTT
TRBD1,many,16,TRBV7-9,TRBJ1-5,CASSPGAGGSNQPQHF,TGTGCCAGCAGCCCCGGGGCAGGGGGTAGCAATCAGCCCCAGCATTTT
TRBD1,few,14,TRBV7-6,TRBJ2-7,CTSSLGTGAYEQYF,TGTACCAGCAGCTTAGGGACAGGAGCCTACGAGCAGTACTTC
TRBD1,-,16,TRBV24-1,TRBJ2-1,CATSGRTGESYNEQFF,TGTGCCACCAGTGGCCGGACAGGGGAGTCCTACAATGAGCAGTTCTTC
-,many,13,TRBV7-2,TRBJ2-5,CASSPAATETQYF,TGTGCCAGCAGCCCAGCGGCTACAGAGACCCAGTACTTC
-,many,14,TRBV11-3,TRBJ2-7,CASSPGGGPYEQYF,TGTGCCAGCAGTCCAGGTGGGGGTCCCTACGAGCAGTACTTC
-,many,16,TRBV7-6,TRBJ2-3,CASSLEEGEFTDTQYF,TGTGCCAGCAGCTTAGAGGAGGGAGAGTTCACAGATACGCAGTATTTT
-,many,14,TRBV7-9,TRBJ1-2,CATRQGRIGFGYTF,TGTGCCACTCGGCAGGGACGTATAGGTTTTGGCTACACCTTC
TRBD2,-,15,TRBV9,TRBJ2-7,CASSIGLAFSYEQYF,TGTGCCAGCAGCATCGGACTAGCGTTCTCCTACGAGCAGTACTTC